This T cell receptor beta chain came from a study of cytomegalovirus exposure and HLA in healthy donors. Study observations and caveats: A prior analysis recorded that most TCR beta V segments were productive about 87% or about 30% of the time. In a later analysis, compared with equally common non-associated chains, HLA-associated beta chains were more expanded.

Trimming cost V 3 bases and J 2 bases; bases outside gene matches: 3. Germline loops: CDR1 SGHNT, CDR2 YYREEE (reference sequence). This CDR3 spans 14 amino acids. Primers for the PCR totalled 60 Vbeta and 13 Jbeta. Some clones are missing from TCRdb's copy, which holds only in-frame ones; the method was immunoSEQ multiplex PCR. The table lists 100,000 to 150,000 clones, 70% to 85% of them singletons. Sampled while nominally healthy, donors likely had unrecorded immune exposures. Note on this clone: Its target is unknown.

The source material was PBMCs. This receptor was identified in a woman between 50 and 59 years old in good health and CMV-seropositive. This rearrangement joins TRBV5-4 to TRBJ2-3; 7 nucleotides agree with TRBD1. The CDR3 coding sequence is TGTGCCAGCAGCTCCGGACAGGACACAGATACGCAGTATTTT. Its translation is CASSSGQDTDTQYF.